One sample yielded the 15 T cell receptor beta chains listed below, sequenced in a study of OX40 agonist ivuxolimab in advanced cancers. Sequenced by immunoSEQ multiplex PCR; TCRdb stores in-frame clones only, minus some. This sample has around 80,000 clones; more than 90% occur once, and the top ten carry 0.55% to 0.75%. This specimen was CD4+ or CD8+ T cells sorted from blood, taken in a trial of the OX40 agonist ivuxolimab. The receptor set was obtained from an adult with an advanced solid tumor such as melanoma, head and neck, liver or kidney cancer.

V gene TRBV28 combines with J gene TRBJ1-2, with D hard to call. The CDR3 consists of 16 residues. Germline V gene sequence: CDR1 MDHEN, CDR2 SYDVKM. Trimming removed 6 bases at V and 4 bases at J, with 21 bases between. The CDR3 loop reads CASSYPRLSPFYGYTF. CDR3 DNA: TGTGCCAGCAGCTATCCGCGGTTATCCCCTTTCTATGGCTACACCTTC.

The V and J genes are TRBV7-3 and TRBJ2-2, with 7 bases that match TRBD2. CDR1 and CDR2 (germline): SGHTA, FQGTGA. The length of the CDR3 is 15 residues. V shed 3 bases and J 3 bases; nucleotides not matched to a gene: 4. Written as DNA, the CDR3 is TGTGCCAGCAGCTTTACGGGAGGAGACACCGGGGAGCTGTTTTTT. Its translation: CASSFTGGDTGELFF.

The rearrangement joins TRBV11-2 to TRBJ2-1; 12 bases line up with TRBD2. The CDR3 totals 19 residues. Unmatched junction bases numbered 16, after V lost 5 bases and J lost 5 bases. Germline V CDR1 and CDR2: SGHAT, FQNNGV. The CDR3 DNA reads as TGTGCCAGCAGCCCCAGAGGCCTAGCGGGGGGGCTGGTCGACAATGAGCAGTTCTTC. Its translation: CASSPRGLAGGLVDNEQFF.

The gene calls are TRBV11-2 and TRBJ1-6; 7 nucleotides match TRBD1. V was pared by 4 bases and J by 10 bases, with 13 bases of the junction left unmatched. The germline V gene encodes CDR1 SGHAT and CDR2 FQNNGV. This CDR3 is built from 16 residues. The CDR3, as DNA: TGTGCCAGCAGCTCCCAGCCCGACAGGGCTGGCTCACCCCTCCACTTT. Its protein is CASSSQPDRAGSPLHF. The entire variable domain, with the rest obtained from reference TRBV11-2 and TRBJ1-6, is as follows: EAGVAQSPRYKIIEKRQSVAFWCNPISGHATLYWYQQILGQGPKLLIQFQNNGVVDDSQLPKDRFSAERLKGVDSTLKIQPAKLEDSAVYLCASSSQPDRAGSPLHFGNGTRLTVT.

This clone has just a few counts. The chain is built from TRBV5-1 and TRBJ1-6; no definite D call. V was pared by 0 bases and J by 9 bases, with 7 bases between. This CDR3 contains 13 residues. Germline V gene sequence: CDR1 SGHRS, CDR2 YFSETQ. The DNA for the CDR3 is TGCGCCAGCAGCTTGGATACGCCTTCACCCCTCCACTTT. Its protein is CASSLDTPSPLHF. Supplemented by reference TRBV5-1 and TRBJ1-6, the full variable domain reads KAGVTQTPRYLIKTRGQQVTLSCSPISGHRSVSWYQQTPGQGLQFLFEYFSETQRNKGNFPGRFSGRQFSNSRSEMNVSTLELGDSALYLCASSLDTPSPLHFGNGTRLTVT.

CDR3: CASSQAGVDYEQYF. CDR3 nucleotide sequence: TGCGCCAGCAGTCAAGCGGGGGTTGACTACGAGCAGTACTTC. The chain recombines TRBV5-1 with TRBJ2-7; 8 bases fit TRBD2. V dropped 5 bases and J dropped 3; count of bases not matched to a gene: 7. CDR3 length: 14 residues. CDR1 and CDR2 from the germline V gene are SGHRS and YFSETQ.

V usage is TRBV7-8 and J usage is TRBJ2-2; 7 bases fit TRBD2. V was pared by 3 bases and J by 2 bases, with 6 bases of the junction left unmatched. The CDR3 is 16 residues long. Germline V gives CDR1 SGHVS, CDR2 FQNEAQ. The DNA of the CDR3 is TGTGCCAGCAGCTTTCAGACTAGCCCAAACACCGGGGAGCTGTTTTTT. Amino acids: CASSFQTSPNTGELFF.

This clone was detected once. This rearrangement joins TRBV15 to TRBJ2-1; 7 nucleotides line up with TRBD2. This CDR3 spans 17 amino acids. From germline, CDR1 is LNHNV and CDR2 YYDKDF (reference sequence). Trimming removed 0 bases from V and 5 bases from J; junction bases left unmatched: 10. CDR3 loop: CATSRDLWGGEDNEQFF. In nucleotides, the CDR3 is TGTGCCACCAGCAGAGATCTGTGGGGGGGAGAGGACAATGAGCAGTTCTTC.

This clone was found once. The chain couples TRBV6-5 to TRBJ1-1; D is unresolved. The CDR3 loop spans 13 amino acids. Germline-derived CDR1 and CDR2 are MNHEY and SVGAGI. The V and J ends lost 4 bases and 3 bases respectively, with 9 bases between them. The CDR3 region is CASSFRMDTEAFF. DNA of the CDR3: TGTGCCAGCAGTTTCCGGATGGACACTGAAGCTTTCTTT.

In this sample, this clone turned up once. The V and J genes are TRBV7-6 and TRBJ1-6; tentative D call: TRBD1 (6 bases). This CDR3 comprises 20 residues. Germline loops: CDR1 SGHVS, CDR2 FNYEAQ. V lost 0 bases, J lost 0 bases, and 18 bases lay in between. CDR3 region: CASSLASGQISPSYNSPLHF. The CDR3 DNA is TGTGCCAGCAGCTTAGCCTCCGGACAGATATCCCCCTCCTATAATTCACCCCTCCACTTT.

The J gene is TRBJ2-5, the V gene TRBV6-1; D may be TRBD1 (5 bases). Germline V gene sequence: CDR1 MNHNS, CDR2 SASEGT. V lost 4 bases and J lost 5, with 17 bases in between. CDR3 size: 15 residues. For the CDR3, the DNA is TGTGCCAGCAGTGTCCGGACACCCCTTGGGGAGACCCAGTACTTC. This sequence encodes CASSVRTPLGETQYF.

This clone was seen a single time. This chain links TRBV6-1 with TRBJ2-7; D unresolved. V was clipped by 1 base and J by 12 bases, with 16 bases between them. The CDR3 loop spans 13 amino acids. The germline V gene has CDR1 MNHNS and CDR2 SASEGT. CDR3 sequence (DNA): TGTGCCAGCAGTGAAGGGTTACGAGTGGTCGCGTACTTC. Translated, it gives CASSEGLRVVAYF.

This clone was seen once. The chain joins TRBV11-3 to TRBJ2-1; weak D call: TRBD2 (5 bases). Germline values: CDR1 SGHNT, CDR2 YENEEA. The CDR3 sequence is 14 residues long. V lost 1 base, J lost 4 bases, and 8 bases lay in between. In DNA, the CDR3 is TGTGCCAGCAGCTTAGCGGGAACTTACAATGAGCAGTTCTTC. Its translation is CASSLAGTYNEQFF. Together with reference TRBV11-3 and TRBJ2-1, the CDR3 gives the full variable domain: EAGVVQSPRYKIIEKKQPVAFWCNPISGHNTLYWYLQNLGQGPELLIRYENEEAVDDSQLPKDRFSAERLKGVDSTLKIQPAELGDSAVYLCASSLAGTYNEQFFGPGTRLTVL.

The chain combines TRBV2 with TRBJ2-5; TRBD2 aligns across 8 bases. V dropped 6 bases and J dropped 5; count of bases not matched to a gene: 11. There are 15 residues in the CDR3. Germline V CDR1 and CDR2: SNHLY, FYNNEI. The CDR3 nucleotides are TGTGCCAGCAGAGCCAGGGGACTAGGGGGTGAGACCCAGTACTTC. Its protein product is CASRARGLGGETQYF.

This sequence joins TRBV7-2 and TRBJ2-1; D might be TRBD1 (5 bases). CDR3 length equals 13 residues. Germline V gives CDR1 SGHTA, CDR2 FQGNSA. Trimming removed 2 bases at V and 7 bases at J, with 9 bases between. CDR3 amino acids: CASSLFNRNEQFF. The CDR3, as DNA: TGTGCCAGCAGCTTATTCAACAGGAATGAGCAGTTCTTC.